This is a list of T cell receptor beta chains from one sample in a study of blood T cell repertoires in COVID-19. TCRdb's copy holds only in-frame clones and misses some; the assay was immunoSEQ multiplex PCR. The table has about 340,000 clones, 65% to 85% seen once. Material for sequencing was peripheral blood. Source of these receptors: a man under 40 with active or convalescent COVID-19. The CDR3 runs from the conserved cysteine through the conserved F or W. D genes are given only for firm matches. Size values are once, few and many counts, or a class for expanded clones, and some rows have none.

TRBJ2-1	NA	TRBD2	TRBV6-5	TGTGCCAGCATCCCCTCGGGACTAGTCTACAATGAGCAGTTCTTC	CASIPSGLVYNEQFF
TRBJ1-1	NA	NA	TRBV6-2/TRBV6-3	TGTGCCAGCAGCCTCCTGCTGGGGAGGGGGACTGAAGCTTTCTTT	CASSLLLGRGTEAFF
TRBJ2-5	NA	TRBD1	TRBV28	TGTGCCAGCAGTTTGGCGGGACAGGGGTTAGTTGTCCAGTACTTC	CASSLAGQGLVVQYF
TRBJ2-3	NA	TRBD2	TRBV3-1/TRBV3-2	TGTGCCAGCAGCCCCTTAGTTGGCGGGAGTATTGTAGATACGCAGTATTTT	CASSPLVGGSIVDTQYF
TRBJ2-7	few	TRBD2	TRBV30	TGTGCCTGGAACCGGGAGGGGGAGCAGTACTTC	CAWNREGEQYF
TRBJ1-2	NA	NA	TRBV10-3	TGTGCCATCAGTGAGTCGAATGGAGCCCACTATGGCTACACCTTC	CAISESNGAHYGYTF
TRBJ1-1	NA	NA	TRBV5-8	TGTGCCAGCAGCTTGGAGGTGGGGGCCGCTTTCTTT	CASSLEVGAAFF
TRBJ2-1	few	NA	TRBV7-9	TGTGCCAGCAGCTATTTGCCGGTTGAGCAGTTCTTC	CASSYLPVEQFF
TRBJ2-5	NA	TRBD1	TRBV27	TGTGCCAGCAGTCCATGGACAGGGTGGTCTGAGACCCAGTACTTC	CASSPWTGWSETQYF
TRBJ1-1	NA	NA	TRBV7-2	TGTGCCAGCAGCTTATCGTATAACACTGAAGCTTTCTTT	CASSLSYNTEAFF
TRBJ2-2	NA	TRBD2	TRBV7-3	TGTGCCAGCAGCCCTACTAGCGGGAGTAACACCGGGGAGCTGTTTTTT	CASSPTSGSNTGELFF
TRBJ2-3	NA	TRBD2	TRBV5-4	TGTGCCAGCAGCGGGGAGGGTGGGGCATTTAGCACAGATACGCAGTATTTT	CASSGEGGAFSTDTQYF
TRBJ2-3	NA	NA	TRBV7-3	TGTGCCAGCAGCCCCAGCCAGGGCACAGATACGCAGTATTTT	CASSPSQGTDTQYF
TRBJ2-5	NA	NA	TRBV6-5	TGTGCCAGCGAAGACAGGCGAGGAGAGACCCAGTACTTC	CASEDRRGETQYF
TRBJ2-7	NA	NA	TRBV15	TGTGCCACCAGCAGAGAATGGGACTGGGGCGAGCAGTACTTC	CATSREWDWGEQYF
TRBJ1-2	NA	NA	TRBV5-1	TGCGCCAGCAGCCAGGACTCTTTCAAAAGCTACACCTTC	CASSQDSFKSYTF
TRBJ2-1	NA	NA	TRBV5-1	TGCGCCAGCAGCTTGAACGGAGACAATGAGCAGTTCTTC	CASSLNGDNEQFF
TRBJ1-1	NA	NA	TRBV23-1	TGCGCCAGCAGTCAAACCCCCGGAGTTACTGAAGCTTTCTTT	CASSQTPGVTEAFF
TRBJ2-4	NA	NA	TRBV6-2/TRBV6-3	TGTGCCAGCAGTTTTTCAGGTTCTTACATTCAGTACTTC	CASSFSGSYIQYF
TRBJ1-2	NA	TRBD1	TRBV30	TGTGCCTGGAGTGTAAAGGAAGGACAGGGGGCGGGACAGTACGGCTACACCTTC	CAWSVKEGQGAGQYGYTF
TRBJ2-7	NA	NA	TRBV28	TGTGCCAGCAGTTTAACCCGCCAGGGCTACTACGAGCAGTACTTC	CASSLTRQGYYEQYF
TRBJ1-5	once	NA	TRBV6-2/TRBV6-3	TGTGCCAGCAGTTCAGGGGAAGCAGGCAATCAGCCCCAGCATTTT	CASSSGEAGNQPQHF
TRBJ1-2	NA	NA	TRBV14	TGTGCCAGCAGCCAAGAGGGCCTCAACTATGGCTACACCTTC	CASSQEGLNYGYTF
TRBJ2-1	once	TRBD2	TRBV10-3	TGTGCCATCAGTCCGGCGGGGGGCGCTAGCGGCTACAATGAGCAGTTCTTC	CAISPAGGASGYNEQFF
TRBJ1-2	NA	TRBD1	TRBV4-1	TGCGCCAGCAGCCATCCACAGGGGCCCTTCTATGGCTACACCTTC	CASSHPQGPFYGYTF
TRBJ1-6	NA	NA	TRBV19	TGTGCCAGTAGTCCCCCCGCCAGGGGTGGGAGATTTTCACCCCTCCACTTT	CASSPPARGGRFSPLHF
TRBJ2-7	NA	NA	TRBV24-1	TGTGCCACCAGTGAACCCGGCTCCTACGAGCAGTACTTC	CATSEPGSYEQYF
TRBJ2-2	NA	NA	TRBV9	TGTGCCAGCAGCCCCCCCGGGAACACCGGGGAGCTGTTTTTT	CASSPPGNTGELFF